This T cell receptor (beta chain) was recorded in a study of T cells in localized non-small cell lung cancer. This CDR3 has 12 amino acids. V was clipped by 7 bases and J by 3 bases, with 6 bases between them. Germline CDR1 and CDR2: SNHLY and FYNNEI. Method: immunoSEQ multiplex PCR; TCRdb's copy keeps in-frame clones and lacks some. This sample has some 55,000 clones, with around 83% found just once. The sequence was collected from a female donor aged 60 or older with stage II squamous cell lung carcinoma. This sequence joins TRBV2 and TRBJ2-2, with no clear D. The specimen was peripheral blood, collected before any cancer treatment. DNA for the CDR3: TGTGCCAGCAACAAGGACACCGGGGAGCTGTTTTTT. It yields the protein CASNKDTGELFF.